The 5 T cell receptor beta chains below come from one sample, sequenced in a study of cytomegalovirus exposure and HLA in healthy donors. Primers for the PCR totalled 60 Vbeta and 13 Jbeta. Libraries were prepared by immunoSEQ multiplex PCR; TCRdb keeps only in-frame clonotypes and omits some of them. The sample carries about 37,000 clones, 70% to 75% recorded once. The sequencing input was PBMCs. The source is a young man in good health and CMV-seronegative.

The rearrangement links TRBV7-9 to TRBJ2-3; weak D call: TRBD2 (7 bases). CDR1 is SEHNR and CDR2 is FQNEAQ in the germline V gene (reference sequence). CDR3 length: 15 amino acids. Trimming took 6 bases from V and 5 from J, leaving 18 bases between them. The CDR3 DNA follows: TGTGCCAGCAGTTCGAGAGGGGGGGCAGGAGATACGCAGTATTTT. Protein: CASSSRGGAGDTQYF.

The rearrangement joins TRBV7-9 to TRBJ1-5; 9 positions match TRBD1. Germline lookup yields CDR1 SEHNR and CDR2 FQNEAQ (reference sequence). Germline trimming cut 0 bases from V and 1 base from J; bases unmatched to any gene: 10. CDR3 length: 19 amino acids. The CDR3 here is CASSLALGQGRESNQPQHF. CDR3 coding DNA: TGTGCCAGCAGCTTAGCGTTAGGACAGGGGAGAGAGAGCAATCAGCCCCAGCATTTT.

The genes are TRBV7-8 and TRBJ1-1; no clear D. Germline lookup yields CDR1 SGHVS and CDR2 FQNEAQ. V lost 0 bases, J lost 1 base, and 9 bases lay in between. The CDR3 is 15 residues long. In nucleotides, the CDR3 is TGTGCCAGCAGCTTAGCTTGGGCACAGAACACTGAAGCTTTCTTT. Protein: CASSLAWAQNTEAFF.

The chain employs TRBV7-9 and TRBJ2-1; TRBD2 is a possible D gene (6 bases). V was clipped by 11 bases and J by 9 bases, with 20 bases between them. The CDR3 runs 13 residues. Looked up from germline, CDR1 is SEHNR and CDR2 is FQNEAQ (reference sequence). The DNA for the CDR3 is TGTGCCGGCCGGGGACTTGCGGTCAGTGAGCAGTTCTTC. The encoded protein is CAGRGLAVSEQFF.

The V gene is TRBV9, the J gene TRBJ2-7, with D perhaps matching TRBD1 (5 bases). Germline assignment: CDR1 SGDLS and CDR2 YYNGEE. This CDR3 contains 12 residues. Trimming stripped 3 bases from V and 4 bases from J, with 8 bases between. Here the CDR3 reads CASSGQTYEQYF. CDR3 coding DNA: TGTGCCAGCAGCGGACAGACATACGAGCAGTACTTC. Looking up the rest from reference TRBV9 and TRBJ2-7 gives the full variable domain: DSGVTQTPKHLITATGQRVTLRCSPRSGDLSVYWYQQSLDQGLQFLIQYYNGEERAKGNILERFSAQQFPDLHSELNLSSLELGDSALYFCASSGQTYEQYFGPGTRLTVT.